Below are 3 T cell receptor beta chains sequenced from a single sample in a study of human T cells and chemical hapten exposure. Indicated time point: pre-sensitization, week 0. The treatment was: therapeutic diphenylcyclopropenone sensitization with weekly scalp DPC. Each CDR3 protein gets one entry after TCRdb re-called the RACE reads with MiXCR. The top ten clones hold roughly 1.2% of a sample with some 250,000 distinct CDR3 sequences, around 7% of them seen once. This specimen consisted of whole blood, obtained in connection with sensitization to the hapten diphenylcyclopropenone (DPC). The receptors were sampled from a young man with alopecia areata. Some clones in this sample may be carry-over from other donors' samples.

V and J are TRBV5-1 and TRBJ1-3, with unresolved D. V was cut by 4 bases and J by 2 bases, with 10 bases left in between. The CDR3 spans 14 residues. Germline V gene sequence: CDR1 SGHRS, CDR2 YFSETQ. This CDR3 is CASSGGETGNTIYF. In nucleotides, the CDR3 is TGCGCCAGCAGCGGCGGGGAAACTGGAAACACCATATATTTT.

The chain combines TRBV13 with TRBJ1-1; TRBD1 matches 10 bases. The CDR3 is 17 amino acids. The trim removed 1 base at V and 0 bases at J, leaving 5 bases unmatched. CDR1 PRHDT and CDR2 FYEKMQ come from the germline V gene (reference sequence). The CDR3 here is CASSLEGQGGLNTEAFF. The CDR3 region has the DNA TGTGCCAGCAGCTTAGAAGGACAGGGGGGACTGAACACTGAAGCTTTCTTT.

This clonotype was counted between two and nine times. The chain links TRBV6-2 or TRBV6-3 to TRBJ2-7, with D possibly matching TRBD2 (6 bases). Germline V CDR1 and CDR2: MNHEY, SVGEGT. V dropped 4 bases and J dropped 2 bases, with 21 bases sitting between them. This CDR3 is 17 amino acids long. The CDR3 DNA reads as TGTGCCAGCAGTTCCCTCACCCTACTAGCTCCTACCTACGAGCAGTACTTC. It codes for CASSSLTLLAPTYEQYF.